The clone carrying this T cell receptor beta chain was detected only a few times. Its antigen is unidentified. Individual cDNA molecules were tagged with unique molecular identifiers, the study reported. TCRdb recomputed calls from the 5' RACE reads with MiXCR, one row per CDR3 protein. The sample includes fewer than 60,000 distinct CDR3 sequences, 7.5% to 10% of them seen just once. This sample was included in a study of early T cells in non-severe SARS-CoV-2 infection. Background on the study: The chains were unpaired, and the sequenced material was bulk RNA from unsorted whole blood. Study results and caveats: Private and CD4 specificities were missed by VDJdb matching, skewed to anti-spike CD8.

J gave up 2 bases and V 4 bases, and 3 bases lay outside the gene matches. Germline-derived CDR1 and CDR2 are SGDLS and YYNGEE. This CDR3 is 14 amino acids long. Sequenced sample: whole blood. This TCR derives from an adult who was a healthcare worker with PCR-confirmed SARS-CoV-2 infection or an uninfected control (not recorded which). The chain employs TRBV9 and TRBJ2-3; 8 nucleotides align to TRBD2. The CDR3 nucleotides read TGTGCCAGCAGCATTAGCGGGAACACAGATACGCAGTATTTT. It is translated as CASSISGNTDTQYF.